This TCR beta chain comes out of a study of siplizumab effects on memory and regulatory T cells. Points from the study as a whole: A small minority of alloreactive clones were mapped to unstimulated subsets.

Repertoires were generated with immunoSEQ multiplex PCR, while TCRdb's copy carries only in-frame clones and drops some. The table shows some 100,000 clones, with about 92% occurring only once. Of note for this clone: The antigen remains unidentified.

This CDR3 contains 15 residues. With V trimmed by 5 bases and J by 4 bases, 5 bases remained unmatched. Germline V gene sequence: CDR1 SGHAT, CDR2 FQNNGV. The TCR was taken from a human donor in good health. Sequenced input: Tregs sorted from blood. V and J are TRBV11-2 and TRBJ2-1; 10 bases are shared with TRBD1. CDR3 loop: CASSTRQGAYNEQFF. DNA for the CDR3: TGTGCCAGCAGCACAAGACAGGGGGCGTACAATGAGCAGTTCTTC.